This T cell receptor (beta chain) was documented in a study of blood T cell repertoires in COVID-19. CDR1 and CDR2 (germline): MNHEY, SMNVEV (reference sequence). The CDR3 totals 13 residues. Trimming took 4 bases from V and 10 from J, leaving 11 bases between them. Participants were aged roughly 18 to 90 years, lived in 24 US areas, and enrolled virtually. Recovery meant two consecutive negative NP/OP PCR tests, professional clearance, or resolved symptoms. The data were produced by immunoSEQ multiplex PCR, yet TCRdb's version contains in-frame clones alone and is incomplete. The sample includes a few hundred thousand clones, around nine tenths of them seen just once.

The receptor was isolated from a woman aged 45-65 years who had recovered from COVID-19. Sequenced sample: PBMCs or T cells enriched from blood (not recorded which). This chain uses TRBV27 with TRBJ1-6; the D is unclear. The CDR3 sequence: CASSYDSGSPLHF. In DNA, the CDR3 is TGTGCCAGCAGTTACGATAGCGGATCACCCCTCCACTTT.